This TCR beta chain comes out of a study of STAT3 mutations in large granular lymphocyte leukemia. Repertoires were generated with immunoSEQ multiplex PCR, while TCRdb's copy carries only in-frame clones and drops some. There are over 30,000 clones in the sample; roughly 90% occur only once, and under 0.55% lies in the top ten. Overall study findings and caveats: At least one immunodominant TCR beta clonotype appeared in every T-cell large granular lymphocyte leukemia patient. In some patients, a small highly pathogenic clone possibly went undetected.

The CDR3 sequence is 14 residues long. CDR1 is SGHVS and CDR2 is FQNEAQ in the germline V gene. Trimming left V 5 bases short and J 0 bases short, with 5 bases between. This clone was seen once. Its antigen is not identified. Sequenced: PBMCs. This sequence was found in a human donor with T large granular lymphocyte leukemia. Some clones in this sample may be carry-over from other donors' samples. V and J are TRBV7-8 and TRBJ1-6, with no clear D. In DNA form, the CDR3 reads TGTGCCAGCAGCCAAAGCTCCTATAATTCACCCCTCCACTTT. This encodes CASSQSSYNSPLHF.